The 29 T cell receptor beta chains listed next were all sequenced from one sample in a study of molecular identifiers for immune sequencing clone quantification. Each CDR3 protein gets one entry after TCRdb re-called the PCR reads with MiXCR. The repertoire holds a few hundred thousand distinct CDR3 sequences, with roughly 25% as singletons. The sample taken for sequencing was naive CD8+ T cells from blood, with Jurkat cell RNA spiked in. Sample subset: FACS-sorted CD8+CD4-CCR7+CD45RA+ naive T cells. The receptors come from a human donor in good health. Some libraries in this study had Jurkat cell RNA spiked in.

V usage is TRBV4-1 and J usage is TRBJ2-5; D ambiguous. The CDR3 length is 13 residues. Trimming took off 5 bases at V and 5 bases at J, with 12 bases between the two ends. CDR1 and CDR2 from the germline V gene are MGHRA and YSYEKL. The CDR3 sequence is CASSGVGWETQYF. The CDR3 coding sequence is TGCGCCAGCAGCGGGGTAGGGTGGGAGACCCAGTACTTC.

The chain carries TRBV30 and TRBJ2-3, with 11 bases that match TRBD2. CDR1 is GTSNPN, CDR2 SVGIG, per germline (reference sequence). Trimming at V came to 0 bases and at J to 7 bases, leaving 6 bases not matched to a gene. The length of the CDR3 is 15 residues. This chain's CDR3 is CAWSVGLAGGNTQYF. In DNA, the CDR3 is TGTGCCTGGAGTGTAGGTCTAGCGGGAGGTAATACGCAGTATTTT.

This clonotype has ten or more counts. The J gene is TRBJ1-1, the V gene TRBV3-1; no clear D. The CDR3 has 14 residues. V lost 0 bases, J lost 1 base, and 6 bases lay in between. In germline, CDR1 is LGHDT, CDR2 YNNKEL (reference sequence). The CDR3 nucleotides are TGTGCCAGCAGCCAAGAATTCGAGAACACTGAAGCTTTCTTT. Protein sequence: CASSQEFENTEAFF.

This clonotype was seen a few times. This sequence joins TRBV4-3 and TRBJ1-2; D gene unclear. Trimming took 0 bases from V and 3 from J, leaving 14 bases between them. Germline assignment: CDR1 LGHNA and CDR2 YSLEER. The CDR3 totals 16 residues. The CDR3 here is CASSQDSLGSYYGYTF. The CDR3 DNA follows: TGCGCCAGCAGCCAAGATTCCCTAGGGAGTTACTATGGCTACACCTTC.

This clonotype was seen a handful of times. The chain combines TRBV12-3 or TRBV12-4 with TRBJ1-3, with D perhaps TRBD1 (6 bases). Between the trimmed V and J ends, which lost 3 bases and 3 bases, there was a span of 12 bases. The CDR3 sequence is 15 residues long. CDR3 region: CASSFWGANGNTIYF. The CDR3 DNA is TGTGCCAGCAGTTTCTGGGGGGCGAATGGAAACACCATATATTTT.

This clonotype was counted ten times or more. The J gene is TRBJ2-3, the V gene TRBV7-9; D may correspond to TRBD1 or TRBD2 (5 bases each). The CDR3 spans 15 residues. The germline gives CDR1 SEHNR, CDR2 FQNEAQ (reference sequence). V gave up 1 base and J gave up 5 bases, with 13 bases separating them. The CDR3: CASSLVAPREDTQYF. The CDR3 DNA follows: TGTGCCAGCAGCTTAGTAGCGCCCAGGGAAGATACGCAGTATTTT.

The chain carries TRBV15 and TRBJ2-7; 7 nucleotides match TRBD1. The junction had 10 bases not matched to a gene; V was cut back by 4 bases and J by 4 bases. Germline CDR1 and CDR2: LNHNV and YYDKDF (reference sequence). CDR3 size: 15 residues. The CDR3 loop is CATSTSRTGLYEQYF. The CDR3 DNA reads TGTGCCACCAGCACCAGCAGGACAGGACTTTACGAGCAGTACTTC.

Notes on this clonotype: With a much larger clone just one base away, this may be a read error. The V gene is TRBV7-9, the J gene TRBJ2-3; no clear D. This CDR3 is built from 15 residues. Looked up from germline, CDR1 is SEHNR and CDR2 is FQNEAQ (reference sequence). Here the CDR3 DNA reads TGTGCCAGCAGCTTAGATCCGAGACCCACAGATACGGAGTATTTT. Translation: CASSLDPRPTDTEYF.

The table lists this clonotype with a few counts. The V gene is TRBV6-2 or TRBV6-3, the J gene TRBJ2-1, with unresolved D. Germline CDR1 reads MNHEY; CDR2 reads SVGEGT. This CDR3 has 15 amino acids. Trimming took off 8 bases at V and 1 base at J, with 15 bases between the two ends. DNA of the CDR3: TGTGCCAGCGCCACCCCCCAACTTTCCTACAATGAGCAGTTCTTC. Amino acid sequence: CASATPQLSYNEQFF.

The gene calls are TRBV7-9 and TRBJ2-7, with D tentatively TRBD1 (6 bases). The germline V and J ends were trimmed by 3 bases and 3 bases, with 18 bases remaining between them. CDR1 and CDR2 (germline): SEHNR, FQNEAQ (reference sequence). The CDR3 runs to 16 residues. For the CDR3, the DNA is TGTGCCAGCAGCTTTTCTTACACACGAGGGGGCTACGAGCAGTACTTC. Translated, it gives CASSFSYTRGGYEQYF.

The J gene is TRBJ2-4, the V gene TRBV7-9; no reliable D call. V gave up 8 bases and J gave up 1 base, with 18 bases separating them. There are 16 residues in the CDR3. Germline CDR1 and CDR2: SEHNR and FQNEAQ (reference sequence). The CDR3 region is CASGPRPQLAKNIQYF. The CDR3 DNA is TGTGCCAGCGGCCCCCGACCTCAATTGGCCAAAAACATTCAGTACTTC.

Only a few counts were recorded for this clonotype. The rearrangement joins TRBV4-1 to TRBJ1-5; 8 positions match TRBD1. J lost 4 bases, V lost 2 bases, and 1 base had no gene match. This CDR3 comprises 14 residues. Germline CDR1 is MGHRA and CDR2 is YSYEKL. CDR3 loop: CASSQRQGNQPQHF. The CDR3 nucleotides are TGCGCCAGCAGCCAAAGACAGGGGAATCAGCCCCAGCATTTT.

In its sample, this clonotype was seen a few times. The gene calls are TRBV4-1 and TRBJ2-1; D is unclear. The CDR3 runs to 12 residues. Germline V gene data show CDR1 as MGHRA and CDR2 as YSYEKL. The V and J ends lost 2 bases and 5 bases respectively, with 4 bases between them. This CDR3 reads CASSQINNEQFF. Here the CDR3 DNA reads TGCGCCAGCAGCCAAATAAACAATGAGCAGTTCTTC.

This clonotype has at least ten counts. The rearrangement links TRBV2 to TRBJ2-7; possibly TRBD1 or TRBD2 for D (5 bases each). CDR3 size: 12 residues. Germline V CDR1 and CDR2: SNHLY, FYNNEI. The V gene lost 6 bases and the J gene lost 7 bases, with 13 bases spanning the gap. CDR3 amino acids: CASSTGAPEQYF. The CDR3 DNA sequence: TGTGCCAGCAGCACCGGGGCCCCTGAGCAGTACTTC.

In the case of this clonotype: At one end the junction does not follow the germline gene, possibly because of a read error. The chain is built from TRBV2 and TRBJ2-6; TRBD1 agrees at 7 bases. CDR1 is SNHLY and CDR2 is FYNNEI in the germline V gene. The CDR3 has 20 residues. As DNA, the CDR3 is TGTGCCAGCAGTGTGGGTACAGGGGAGATAGATACCTCTGGGGCCTACGTCCTGACTTTC. The encoded protein is CASSVGTGEIDTSGAYVLTF.

This chain links TRBV6-2 or TRBV6-3 with TRBJ1-1, with 8 bases aligning to TRBD1. Unmatched junction bases numbered 10, after V lost 6 bases and J lost 10 bases. CDR1 MNHEY and CDR2 SVGEGT come from the germline V gene. There are 13 residues in the CDR3. The CDR3 sequence is CASSLRMDRAAFF. CDR3 DNA sequence: TGTGCCAGCAGCCTACGGATGGACAGGGCAGCTTTCTTT.

This chain connects TRBV27 to TRBJ2-3; no definite D call. The CDR3 spans 16 residues. Trimming removed 3 bases from V and 0 bases from J, with 13 bases in between. The germline V gene has CDR1 MNHEY and CDR2 SMNVEV (reference sequence). The CDR3 reads CASSFFDGPSTDTQYF. The CDR3 DNA is TGTGCCAGCAGTTTTTTTGACGGGCCAAGCACAGATACGCAGTATTTT.

This clonotype has just one count. This may come from a read error, since a much larger clone is one base off. The CDR3 does not close with the conserved phenylalanine or tryptophan, likely indicating a read error. The chain employs TRBV12-3 or TRBV12-4 and TRBJ1-5; 10 bases are a match to TRBD1. The junction had 2 bases not matched to a gene; V was cut back by 3 bases and J by 6 bases. This CDR3 is 14 amino acids long. The CDR3: CASSLDRGVQPQHS. The CDR3 region has the DNA TGTGCCAGCAGTTTGGACAGGGGGGTTCAGCCCCAGCATTCT.

This sequence joins TRBV27 and TRBJ2-6; TRBD1 matches 7 bases. The V and J ends lost 2 bases and 3 bases, in that order; junction bases with no gene match: 19. This CDR3 spans 21 amino acids. CDR1 and CDR2 (germline): MNHEY, SMNVEV (reference sequence). CDR3 sequence: CASSLGPGTESSLVGANVLTF. The CDR3 DNA reads as TGTGCCAGCAGTTTAGGGCCCGGGACAGAGTCTTCCCTTGTTGGGGCCAACGTCCTGACTTTC.

This clonotype occurred a few times. The chain couples TRBV30 to TRBJ2-7; 8 nucleotides match TRBD2. V was pared by 6 bases and J by 2 bases, with 3 bases of the junction left unmatched. The CDR3 is made up of 12 amino acids. Germline CDR1 GTSNPN, CDR2 SVGIG (reference sequence). The CDR3 protein is CACTSGTYEQYF. The CDR3 nucleotides read TGTGCCTGCACTAGCGGCACCTACGAGCAGTACTTC.

The chain is built from TRBV2 and TRBJ2-1, with a weak D call TRBD1 (5 bases). There are 15 residues in the CDR3. V was pared by 7 bases and J by 0 bases, with 13 bases between. Per germline, CDR1 SNHLY and CDR2 FYNNEI. In DNA, the CDR3 is TGTGCCAGCAAAACAGGCCTAAGCTCCTACAATGAGCAGTTCTTC. Protein sequence: CASKTGLSSYNEQFF. The whole variable domain, remainder taken from reference TRBV2 and TRBJ2-1, is EPEVTQTPSHQVTQMGQEVILRCVPISNHLYFYWYRQILGQKVEFLVSFYNNEISEKSEIFDDQFSVERPDGSNFTLKIRSTKLEDSAMYFCASKTGLSSYNEQFFGPGTRLTVL.

This clonotype turned up a few times. The chain couples TRBV10-1 to TRBJ2-3; no firm D call. The ends were cut back, 0 bases at V and 3 bases at J, with 4 bases in the middle. The germline V gene has CDR1 WNHNN and CDR2 SYGVQD (reference sequence). This CDR3 is 13 amino acids long. The CDR3 nucleotides read TGCGCCAGCAGTGAGTCAGCTACAGATACGCAGTATTTT. It yields the protein CASSESATDTQYF.

This clonotype was detected many times. This sequence joins TRBV7-9 and TRBJ1-1; TRBD1 is a possible D gene (5 bases). Germline V gene lookup returns CDR1 SEHNR and CDR2 FQNEAQ (reference sequence). Trimming took 0 bases from V and 4 from J, leaving 9 bases between them. The CDR3 spans 14 residues. Here the CDR3 DNA reads TGTGCCAGCAGCTTAGCGCAGGGCGGCACTGAAGCTTTCTTT. It yields the protein CASSLAQGGTEAFF.

With regard to this clonotype: The junction does not match germline at one end; this may be a read error. J is TRBJ2-7 and V is TRBV6-5, with 9 bases that match TRBD2. Germline CDR1 reads MNHEY; CDR2 reads SVGAGI. CDR3 length: 16 amino acids. The CDR3 DNA follows: TGTGCCAGCAGTTCAAACCTAGCGGGAACGACCTACAAGCAGTACTTC. Its translation is CASSSNLAGTTYKQYF.

This clonotype was detected a few times. The chain is built from TRBV9 and TRBJ2-6; TRBD1 is a possible D gene (6 bases). Germline CDR1 is SGDLS and CDR2 is YYNGEE. V lost 3 bases and J 0 bases, leaving 16 bases between the germline ends. The CDR3 contains 18 residues. CDR3 in amino acids: CASSDSTGTVSGANVLTF. CDR3 sequence (DNA): TGTGCCAGCAGCGATTCGACAGGTACCGTCTCTGGGGCCAACGTCCTGACTTTC.

This clonotype appeared a few times. The chain is built from TRBV5-3 and TRBJ1-3; 7 bases match TRBD1. TRBV5-3 is flagged as an ORF with uncertain function. V trimming: 8 bases; J trimming: 8 bases; junction bases outside the gene matches: 7. CDR3 length: 12 amino acids. The CDR3: CASGWTGDTIYF. The CDR3 nucleotides read TGTGCCAGCGGCTGGACAGGAGACACCATATATTTT.

This clonotype was detected only a few times. The J gene is TRBJ2-1, the V gene TRBV6-5, with TRBD2 matching over 11 bases. CDR3 length: 16 amino acids. Germline CDR1 is MNHEY and CDR2 is SVGAGI. Trimming cost V 0 bases and J 7 bases; bases outside gene matches: 5. The CDR3 bases are TGTGCCAGCAGTTACTCGTTTAGCGGGAGGGCTAATGAGCAGTTCTTC. Amino acid sequence: CASSYSFSGRANEQFF.

The chain is built from TRBV20-1 and TRBJ2-7, with 10 bases fitting TRBD2. The CDR3 runs 15 residues. Trimming at V came to 2 bases and at J to 2 bases, leaving 6 bases not matched to a gene. Germline CDR1 DFQATT, CDR2 SNEGSKA (reference sequence). CDR3 amino acids: CSARLLAGATYEQYF. The CDR3 DNA follows: TGCAGTGCTAGATTGCTAGCGGGAGCTACCTACGAGCAGTACTTC.

This clonotype was recorded at least ten times. The V call is TRBV12-3 or TRBV12-4, the J call TRBJ2-5; D remains ambiguous. The CDR3 length is 14 residues. Trimming took off 4 bases at V and 2 bases at J, with 11 bases between the two ends. DNA for the CDR3: TGTGCCAGCAGTTCGTTGGGAAATCAAGAGACCCAGTACTTC. This translates into CASSSLGNQETQYF.